One sample yielded the 6 T cell receptor beta chains listed below, sequenced in a study of cytomegalovirus exposure and HLA in healthy donors. Primers included in the PCR were 60 Vbeta and 13 Jbeta primers. Measured with immunoSEQ multiplex PCR; TCRdb has only the in-frame clones, and not every one. This table has roughly 250,000 clones, around 80% appearing once. Specimen: PBMCs. These receptors all stem from a girl aged 2 to 10 in good health and CMV-seronegative.

This clone was recorded only once. The rearrangement uses TRBV4-2 and TRBJ1-2, with D perhaps TRBD1 (6 bases). The ends were cut back, 3 bases at V and 0 bases at J, with 14 bases in the middle. Germline V gene sequence: CDR1 LGHNA, CDR2 YNFKEQ. The CDR3 has 16 residues. This chain's CDR3 is CASSQRTDSTNYGYTF. The CDR3 DNA reads TGTGCCAGCAGCCAGAGGACAGACAGTACTAACTATGGCTACACCTTC.

The CDR3 region has the DNA TGTGCCAGCAGAAAGACAGGGGACAATGAGCAGTTCTTC. It translates to CASRKTGDNEQFF. J is TRBJ2-1 and V is TRBV6-1, with 8 bases lining up with TRBD1. CDR1 and CDR2 (germline): MNHNS, SASEGT. The CDR3 covers 13 residues. V lost 6 bases to trimming and J lost 5 bases; unmatched junction nucleotides: 3.

This clone was seen only a few times. The chain couples TRBV27 to TRBJ2-1, with 10 bases matching TRBD2. The V segment lost 4 bases and the J segment 5 bases; nucleotides outside the gene matches: 11. The germline CDR1 and CDR2 sequences are MNHEY and SMNVEV (reference sequence). CDR3 length: 17 amino acids. The CDR3 nucleotides are TGTGCCAGCAGTTCCCTAGTAAAAGCGGGGGGGCACAATGAGCAGTTCTTC. Its protein is CASSSLVKAGGHNEQFF.

The chain joins TRBV11-2 to TRBJ2-7; a weak D match, TRBD2 (5 bases). CDR3 length: 15 residues. Per the germline V gene, CDR1 is SGHAT and CDR2 is FQNNGV. The V end was cut by 3 bases, the J end by 2 bases, with 14 bases between. This chain's CDR3 is CASSFPLVATYEQYF. The CDR3 DNA sequence: TGTGCCAGCAGCTTCCCACTAGTCGCCACCTACGAGCAGTACTTC.

The rearrangement links TRBV19 to TRBJ2-1, with D perhaps TRBD1 (5 bases). The CDR3 extends over 15 amino acids. The ends were cut back, 8 bases at V and 5 bases at J, with 19 bases in the middle. The germline V gene has CDR1 LNHDA and CDR2 SQIVND (reference sequence). The CDR3 coding sequence is TGTGCCAGTGGGGCTTCCCAGGCCCCCAACAATGAGCAGTTCTTC. Protein: CASGASQAPNNEQFF.

J is TRBJ1-1 and V is TRBV2, with 7 bases matching TRBD1. This CDR3 is built from 19 residues. Germline V gives CDR1 SNHLY, CDR2 FYNNEI. V lost 6 bases to trimming and J lost 0 bases; unmatched junction nucleotides: 19. The CDR3 spells CASRLSTVQQGPMNTEAFF. CDR3 coding DNA: TGTGCCAGCAGGCTTAGCACAGTCCAACAGGGGCCCATGAACACTGAAGCTTTCTTT. Drawing the rest from reference TRBV2 and TRBJ1-1, the complete variable domain is EPEVTQTPSHQVTQMGQEVILRCVPISNHLYFYWYRQILGQKVEFLVSFYNNEISEKSEIFDDQFSVERPDGSNFTLKIRSTKLEDSAMYFCASRLSTVQQGPMNTEAFFGQGTRLTVV.